This T cell receptor (beta chain) was identified in a study of blood T cells in healthy people across ages. As for the study in general: The capture of about one barcoded beta molecule per two T cells was achieved by template switching.

V lost 5 bases and J 0 bases, leaving 8 bases between the germline ends. In germline, CDR1 is SGHRS, CDR2 YFSETQ. The CDR3 is made up of 13 amino acids. Donors each provided about 10 milliliters of peripheral blood. This clonotype turned up a few times. Antigen specificity is unknown. Overall study findings and caveats: Both naive CD4+ cell counts and diversity were greater in long-lived donors than in aged donors. As age increased, TCR beta diversity per million T cells fell in a roughly linear fashion.

Primers used in a second PCR of about 6 to 11 cycles were a sample-barcoded 5' primer and a J-beta primer mix. TCRdb independently ran MiXCR on the 5' RACE reads; one entry per CDR3 protein. The sample carries about 970,000 distinct CDR3 sequences, 45% to 60% recorded once. The clonotype comes from a woman in her fifties or sixties in good health. Sequencing was performed on blood. The genes are TRBV5-1 and TRBJ2-5, with D hard to call. CDR3 bases: TGCGCCAGCAGTATCGGAGACCAAGAGACCCAGTACTTC. Residues: CASSIGDQETQYF. The full variable domain, its missing parts supplied by reference TRBV5-1 and TRBJ2-5, is KAGVTQTPRYLIKTRGQQVTLSCSPISGHRSVSWYQQTPGQGLQFLFEYFSETQRNKGNFPGRFSGRQFSNSRSEMNVSTLELGDSALYLCASSIGDQETQYFGPGTRLLVL.